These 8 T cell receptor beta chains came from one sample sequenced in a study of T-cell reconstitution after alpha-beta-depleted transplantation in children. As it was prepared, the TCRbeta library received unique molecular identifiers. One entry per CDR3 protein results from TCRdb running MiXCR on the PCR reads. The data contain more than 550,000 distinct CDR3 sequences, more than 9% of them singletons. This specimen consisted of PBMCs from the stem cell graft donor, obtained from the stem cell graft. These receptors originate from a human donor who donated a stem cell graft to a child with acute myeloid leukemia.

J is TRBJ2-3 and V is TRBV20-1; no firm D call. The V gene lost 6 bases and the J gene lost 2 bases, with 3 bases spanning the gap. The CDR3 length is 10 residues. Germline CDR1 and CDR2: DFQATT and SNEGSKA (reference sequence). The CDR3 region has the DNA TGCAGTGCGGACACAGATACGCAGTATTTT. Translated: CSADTDTQYF.

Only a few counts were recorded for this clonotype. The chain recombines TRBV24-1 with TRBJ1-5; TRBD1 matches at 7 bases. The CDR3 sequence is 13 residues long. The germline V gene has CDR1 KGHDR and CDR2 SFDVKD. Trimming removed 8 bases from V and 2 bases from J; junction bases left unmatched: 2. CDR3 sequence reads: CATKGQGNQPQHF. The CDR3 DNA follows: TGTGCCACCAAAGGACAGGGCAATCAGCCCCAGCATTTT.

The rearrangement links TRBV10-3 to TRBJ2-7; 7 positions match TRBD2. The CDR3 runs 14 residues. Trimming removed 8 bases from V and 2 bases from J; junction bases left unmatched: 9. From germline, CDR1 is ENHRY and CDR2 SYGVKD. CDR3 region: CAIGGTSAAYEQYF. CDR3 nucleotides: TGTGCCATCGGGGGAACTAGCGCCGCCTACGAGCAGTACTTC.

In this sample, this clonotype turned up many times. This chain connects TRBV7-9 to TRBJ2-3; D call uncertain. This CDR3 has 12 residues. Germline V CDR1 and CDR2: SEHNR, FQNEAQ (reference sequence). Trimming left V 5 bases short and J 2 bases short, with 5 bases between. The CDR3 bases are TGTGCCAGCAGCCCGGCCACAGATACGCAGTATTTT. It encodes CASSPATDTQYF.

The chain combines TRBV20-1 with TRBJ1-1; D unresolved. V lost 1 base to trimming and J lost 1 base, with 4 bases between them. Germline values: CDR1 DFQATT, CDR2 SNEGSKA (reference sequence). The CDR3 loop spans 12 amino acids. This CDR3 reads CSARVKNTEAFF. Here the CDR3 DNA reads TGCAGTGCTAGAGTAAAGAACACTGAAGCTTTCTTT.

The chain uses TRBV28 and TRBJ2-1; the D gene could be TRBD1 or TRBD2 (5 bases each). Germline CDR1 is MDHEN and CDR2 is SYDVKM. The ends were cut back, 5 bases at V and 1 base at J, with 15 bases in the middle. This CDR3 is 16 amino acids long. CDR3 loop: CASSPRPGRSYNEQFF. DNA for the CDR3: TGTGCCAGCAGTCCTAGGCCGGGGCGATCCTACAATGAGCAGTTCTTC.

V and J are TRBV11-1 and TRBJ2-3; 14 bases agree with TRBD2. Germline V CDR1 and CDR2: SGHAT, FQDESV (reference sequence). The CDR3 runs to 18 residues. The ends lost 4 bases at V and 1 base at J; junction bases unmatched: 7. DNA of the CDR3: TGTGCCAGCAGCTCGGGACTAGCGGGAGTGCCGGGCACAGATACGCAGTATTTT. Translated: CASSSGLAGVPGTDTQYF.

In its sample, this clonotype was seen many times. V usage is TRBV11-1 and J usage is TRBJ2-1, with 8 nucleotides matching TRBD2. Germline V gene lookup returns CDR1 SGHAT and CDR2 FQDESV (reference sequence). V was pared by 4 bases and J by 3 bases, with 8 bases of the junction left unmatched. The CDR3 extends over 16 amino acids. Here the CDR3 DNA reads TGTGCCAGCAGCTCAACCCCGGGACTAGTCTACAATGAGCAGTTCTTC. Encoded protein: CASSSTPGLVYNEQFF. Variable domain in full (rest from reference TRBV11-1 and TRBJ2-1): EAEVAQSPRYKITEKSQAVAFWCDPISGHATLYWYRQILGQGPELLVQFQDESVVDDSQLPKDRFSAERLKGVDSTLKIQPAELGDSAMYLCASSSTPGLVYNEQFFGPGTRLTVL.